What follows are 2 T cell receptor beta chains derived from one specimen sequenced in a study of blood T cell repertoires in COVID-19. Libraries were prepared by immunoSEQ multiplex PCR; TCRdb keeps only in-frame clonotypes and omits some of them. The profile covers some 110,000 clones, with over 80% appearing a single time and under 3% taken by the ten largest. Source material: peripheral blood. The receptors shown here come from a man younger than 45 with acute or convalescent COVID-19.

The V gene is TRBV5-4, the J gene TRBJ2-3; 8 bases match TRBD2. The V and J ends lost 5 bases and 4 bases, in that order; junction bases with no gene match: 9. The CDR3 contains 15 residues. Germline V gene sequence: CDR1 SGHNT, CDR2 YYREEE (reference sequence). The CDR3 is CASSSPGLGADTQYF. CDR3 in DNA: TGTGCCAGCAGTTCGCCGGGACTAGGAGCAGATACGCAGTATTTT.

This chain links TRBV19 with TRBJ1-2; tentative D call: TRBD1 (5 bases). The CDR3 loop spans 13 amino acids. Germline values: CDR1 LNHDA, CDR2 SQIVND (reference sequence). Between the trimmed V and J ends, which lost 6 bases and 4 bases, there was a span of 12 bases. CDR3 in DNA: TGTGCCAGTAGAAACCCCGGGGGCTATGGCTACACCTTC. Amino acid sequence: CASRNPGGYGYTF.